These 14 T cell receptor beta chains were all obtained from the same sample, sequenced in a study of blood T cell repertoires in COVID-19. Measured with immunoSEQ multiplex PCR; TCRdb has only the in-frame clones, and not every one. The sample consists of about 210,000 clones, roughly 90% of them appearing once. Sequences were obtained from peripheral blood. The receptor source for this set is a woman aged 40-49 years with acute or convalescent COVID-19.

This chain joins TRBV5-1 and TRBJ2-5; D unresolved. CDR1 is SGHRS and CDR2 is YFSETQ in the germline V gene. V lost 0 bases, J lost 2 bases, and 14 bases lay in between. This CDR3 region has 16 residues. The CDR3 sequence: CASSLGANQPQETQYF. CDR3 DNA sequence: TGCGCCAGCAGCTTGGGGGCCAATCAACCACAAGAGACCCAGTACTTC.

The chain combines TRBV18 with TRBJ1-1, with TRBD1 as a possible D gene (6 bases). V was trimmed by 3 bases and J by 1 base, leaving 9 bases between them. The CDR3 loop spans 14 amino acids. Germline loops: CDR1 KGHSH, CDR2 LQKENI. The CDR3 DNA sequence: TGTGCCAGCTCACCCCCAGGGGCGAACACTGAAGCTTTCTTT. Translation: CASSPPGANTEAFF.

V usage is TRBV7-9 and J usage is TRBJ2-7; no firm D call. The germline gives CDR1 SEHNR, CDR2 FQNEAQ (reference sequence). The CDR3 sequence is 12 residues long. CDR3 sequence (DNA): TGTGCCAGCAACTTAGATTCGTACGAGCAGTACGTC. Translating gives CASNLDSYEQYV.

The chain joins TRBV2 to TRBJ2-4; 10 bases match TRBD2. CDR3 length equals 18 residues. CDR1 is SNHLY and CDR2 is FYNNEI in the germline V gene. The trim removed 3 bases at V and 2 bases at J, leaving 10 bases unmatched. CDR3 DNA: TGTGCCAGCAGTGAGCCGAGCGGGGGGGCCCCGTCCAAAAACATTCAGTACTTC. This sequence encodes CASSEPSGGAPSKNIQYF. Supplemented by reference TRBV2 and TRBJ2-4, the full variable domain reads EPEVTQTPSHQVTQMGQEVILRCVPISNHLYFYWYRQILGQKVEFLVSFYNNEISEKSEIFDDQFSVERPDGSNFTLKIRSTKLEDSAMYFCASSEPSGGAPSKNIQYFGAGTRLSVL.

The V gene is TRBV6-5, the J gene TRBJ1-3, with D possibly TRBD1 on 6 matching bases. Germline loops: CDR1 MNHEY, CDR2 SVGAGI. With 4 bases removed from V and 2 bases from J, the gap between germline ends came to 12 bases. The CDR3 has 15 amino acids. The CDR3 region has the DNA TGTGCCAGCAGTTCCATACAGGGAGCTGGAAACACCATATATTTT. It yields the protein CASSSIQGAGNTIYF.

The chain uses TRBV27 and TRBJ1-2, with D possibly TRBD1 on 6 matching bases. The CDR3 has 13 amino acids. V gave up 0 bases and J gave up 8 bases, with 10 bases separating them. In germline, CDR1 is MNHEY, CDR2 SMNVEV (reference sequence). CDR3 DNA sequence: TGTGCCAGCAGTTTATCAGGGGGGGACGGCTACACCTTC. As protein: CASSLSGGDGYTF.

The J gene is TRBJ2-7, the V gene TRBV18; a weak D match, TRBD1 (5 bases). The CDR3 extends over 14 amino acids. Germline CDR1 and CDR2: KGHSH and LQKENI. V was pared by 4 bases and J by 2 bases, with 12 bases between. The CDR3 DNA is TGTGCCAGCTCACTGCACAAGGGGACCTACGAGCAGTACGTC. It translates to CASSLHKGTYEQYV.

The chain combines TRBV11-2 with TRBJ1-3, with D uncertain. Germline V gives CDR1 SGHAT, CDR2 FQNNGV. The length of the CDR3 is 12 residues. The V end was cut by 0 bases, the J end by 9 bases, with 6 bases between. Here the CDR3 reads CASSLDLATIYF. CDR3 sequence (DNA): TGTGCCAGCAGCTTAGATCTAGCCACCATATATTTT.

The V gene is TRBV9, the J gene TRBJ2-1; 12 bases are a match to TRBD2. The germline gives CDR1 SGDLS, CDR2 YYNGEE. The CDR3 loop spans 18 amino acids. Trimming took 2 bases from V and 1 from J; bases not matched to a gene: 7. The CDR3 nucleotides read TGTGCCAGCAGCGTTGGGCTAGCGGGGGGGCCGTCCTACAATGAGCAGTTCTTC. Its protein is CASSVGLAGGPSYNEQFF.

The chain employs TRBV5-6 and TRBJ1-3; TRBD1 is a possible D gene (5 bases). Germline CDR1 and CDR2: SGHDT and YYEEEE. The CDR3 totals 15 residues. Trimming left V 4 bases short and J 0 bases short, with 11 bases between. CDR3 region: CASSETEYSGNTIYF. CDR3 nucleotide sequence: TGTGCCAGCAGCGAGACAGAATACTCTGGAAACACCATATATTTT.

The V gene is TRBV7-9, the J gene TRBJ2-1, with D possibly matching TRBD2 (7 bases). The CDR3 is 14 amino acids. Germline CDR1 and CDR2: SEHNR and FQNEAQ (reference sequence). Trimming pared 6 bases from V and 5 bases from J, leaving 14 bases between. CDR3 bases: TGTGCCAGCAGTCAAAAGGGGGGGAACAATGAGCAGTTCTTC. Its protein is CASSQKGGNNEQFF. Full variable domain (outside the CDR3, taken from reference TRBV7-9 and TRBJ2-1): DTGVSQNPRHKITKRGQNVTFRCDPISEHNRLYWYRQTLGQGPEFLTYFQNEAQLEKSRLLSDRFSAERPKGSFSTLEIQRTEQGDSAMYLCASSQKGGNNEQFFGPGTRLTVL.

With respect to this clone: Additional DNA sequences in this sample encode the identical CDR3. The genes are TRBV14 and TRBJ1-1; D may be TRBD1 (6 bases). This CDR3 comprises 13 residues. The germline V gene has CDR1 SGHDN and CDR2 FVKESK. V was trimmed by 1 base and J by 5 bases, leaving 8 bases between them. The CDR3 region has the DNA TGTGCCAGCAGCCAAGTAGGGGGTACTGAAGCTTTCTTT. Protein sequence: CASSQVGGTEAFF.

This sequence joins TRBV9 and TRBJ1-2; 8 positions agree with TRBD1. There are 15 residues in the CDR3. Germline CDR1 and CDR2: SGDLS and YYNGEE. The V segment lost 0 bases and the J segment 4 bases; nucleotides outside the gene matches: 5. The CDR3 loop is CASSVAGGGSYGYTF. The CDR3 coding sequence is TGTGCCAGCAGCGTAGCAGGGGGCGGTAGCTATGGCTACACCTTC.

This clone was detected many times. The rearrangement uses TRBV6-5 and TRBJ1-1; D possibly corresponds to TRBD1 (6 bases). Germline V gene data show CDR1 as MNHEY and CDR2 as SVGAGI. V was shortened by 6 bases and J by 1 base, with 12 bases between the two germline ends. The CDR3 spans 14 residues. The CDR3 loop reads CASSHARGNTEAFF. The CDR3 DNA reads TGTGCCAGCAGCCATGCCAGGGGGAACACTGAAGCTTTCTTT.